This T cell receptor (beta chain) emerged from a study of shared clonotypes between healthy human individuals. For this clone: Its antigen is still unknown.

Original methodology: Junction-only sequences without quality scores were provided by ImmunoSEQ, so filtering was different. Repertoires were generated with immunoSEQ multiplex PCR, while TCRdb's copy carries only in-frame clones and drops some. D and trimming come from the DNA, and the V and J calls and clone size come from that table. The sample has 950,000 to 1,300,000 clones; approximately 72% are singletons. Study-wide findings and caveats: Having only a few donors restricted how much genetic and exposure-history diversity was captured. Rarefaction demonstrated incomplete sorted-subset sequencing despite large depth.

Partitioning of CD4+ cells yielded a CD45RA+ naive subset and a CD45RA-negative memory subset. Germline V CDR1 and CDR2: SGHKS, YYEKEE (reference sequence). With V trimmed by 5 bases and J by 0 bases, 4 bases remained unmatched. The CDR3 extends over 16 amino acids. The gene calls are TRBV5-5 and TRBJ2-2; 10 nucleotides line up with TRBD2. This receptor was obtained from a man younger than 30 in good health. The sequencing sample was made of memory CD4+ T cells sorted from blood. As for subset: CD45RA-negative fraction. The CDR3 DNA is TGTGCCAGCAGGGCTAGCGGGGGCGCGAACACCGGGGAGCTGTTTTTT. Translated, it gives CASRASGGANTGELFF.